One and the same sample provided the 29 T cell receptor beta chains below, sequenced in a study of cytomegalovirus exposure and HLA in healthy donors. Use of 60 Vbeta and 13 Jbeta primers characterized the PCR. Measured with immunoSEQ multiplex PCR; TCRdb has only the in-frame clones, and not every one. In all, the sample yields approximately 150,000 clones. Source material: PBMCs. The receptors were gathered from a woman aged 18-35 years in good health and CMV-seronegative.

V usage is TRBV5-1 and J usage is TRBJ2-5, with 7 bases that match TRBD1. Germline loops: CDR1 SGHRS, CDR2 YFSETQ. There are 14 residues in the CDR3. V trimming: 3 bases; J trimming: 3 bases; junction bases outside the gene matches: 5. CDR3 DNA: TGCGCCAGCAGCTCTGGGACAGCTAAAGAGACCCAGTACTTC. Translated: CASSSGTAKETQYF. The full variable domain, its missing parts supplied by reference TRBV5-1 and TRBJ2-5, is KAGVTQTPRYLIKTRGQQVTLSCSPISGHRSVSWYQQTPGQGLQFLFEYFSETQRNKGNFPGRFSGRQFSNSRSEMNVSTLELGDSALYLCASSSGTAKETQYFGPGTRLLVL.

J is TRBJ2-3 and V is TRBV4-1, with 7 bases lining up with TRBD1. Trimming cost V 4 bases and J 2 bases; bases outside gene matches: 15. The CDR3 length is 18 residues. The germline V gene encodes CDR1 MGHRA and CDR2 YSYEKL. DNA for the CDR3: TGCGCCAGCAGCCGACAGGGTATACGGGGAAACCCCACAGATACGCAGTATTTT. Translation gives CASSRQGIRGNPTDTQYF.

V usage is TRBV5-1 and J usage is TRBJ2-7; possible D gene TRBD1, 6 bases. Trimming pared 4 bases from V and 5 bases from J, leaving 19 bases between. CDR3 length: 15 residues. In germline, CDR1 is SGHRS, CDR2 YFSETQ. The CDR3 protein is CASSRTPGHENEQYF. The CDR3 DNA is TGCGCCAGCAGCCGAACTCCGGGACATGAGAACGAGCAGTACTTC.

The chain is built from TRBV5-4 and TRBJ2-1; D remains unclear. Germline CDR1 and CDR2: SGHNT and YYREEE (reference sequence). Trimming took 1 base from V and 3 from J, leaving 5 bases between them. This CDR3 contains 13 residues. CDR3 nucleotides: TGTGCCAGCAGCTTGTATAACTACAATGAGCAGTTCTTC. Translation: CASSLYNYNEQFF.

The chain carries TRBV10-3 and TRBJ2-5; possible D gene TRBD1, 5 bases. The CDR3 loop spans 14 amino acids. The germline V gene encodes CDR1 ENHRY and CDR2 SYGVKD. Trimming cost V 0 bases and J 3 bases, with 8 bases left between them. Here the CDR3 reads CAISESQGKETQYF. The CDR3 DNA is TGTGCCATCAGTGAGTCTCAGGGAAAAGAGACCCAGTACTTC.

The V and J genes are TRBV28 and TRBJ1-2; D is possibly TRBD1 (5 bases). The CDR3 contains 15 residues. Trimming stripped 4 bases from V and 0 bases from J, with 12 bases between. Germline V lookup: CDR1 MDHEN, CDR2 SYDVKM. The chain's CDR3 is CASSSLTAANYGYTF. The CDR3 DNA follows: TGTGCCAGCAGTTCCTTGACAGCAGCTAACTATGGCTACACCTTC.

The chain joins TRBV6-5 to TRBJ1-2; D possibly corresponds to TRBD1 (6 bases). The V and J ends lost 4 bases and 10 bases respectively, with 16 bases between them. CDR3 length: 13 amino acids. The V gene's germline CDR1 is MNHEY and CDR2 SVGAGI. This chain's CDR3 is CASSSIGTSHYTF. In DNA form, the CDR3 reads TGTGCCAGCAGTTCTATCGGGACAAGTCACTACACCTTC.

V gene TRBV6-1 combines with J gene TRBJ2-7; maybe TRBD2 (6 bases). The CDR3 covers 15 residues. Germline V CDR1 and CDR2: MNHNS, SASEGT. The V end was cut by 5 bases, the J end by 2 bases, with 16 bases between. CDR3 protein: CASSTEGRSTYEQYF. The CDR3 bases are TGTGCCAGCAGTACGGAGGGCAGATCCACCTACGAGCAGTACTTC.

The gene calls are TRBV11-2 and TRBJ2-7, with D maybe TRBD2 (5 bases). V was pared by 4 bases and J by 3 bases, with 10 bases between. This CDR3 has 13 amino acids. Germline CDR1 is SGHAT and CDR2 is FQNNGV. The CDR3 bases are TGTGCCAGCAGCTCACCCGGAGGCTACGAGCAGTACTTC. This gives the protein CASSSPGGYEQYF. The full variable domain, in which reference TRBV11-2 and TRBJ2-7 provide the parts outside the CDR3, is EAGVAQSPRYKIIEKRQSVAFWCNPISGHATLYWYQQILGQGPKLLIQFQNNGVVDDSQLPKDRFSAERLKGVDSTLKIQPAKLEDSAVYLCASSSPGGYEQYFGPGTRLTVT.

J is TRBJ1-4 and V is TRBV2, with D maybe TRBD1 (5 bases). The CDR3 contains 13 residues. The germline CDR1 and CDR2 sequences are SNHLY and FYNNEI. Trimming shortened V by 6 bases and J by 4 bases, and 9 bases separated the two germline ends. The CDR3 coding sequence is TGTGCCAGCAGGACAGACATTAATGAAAAACTGTTTTTT. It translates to CASRTDINEKLFF. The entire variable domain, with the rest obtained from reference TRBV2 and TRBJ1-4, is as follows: EPEVTQTPSHQVTQMGQEVILRCVPISNHLYFYWYRQILGQKVEFLVSFYNNEISEKSEIFDDQFSVERPDGSNFTLKIRSTKLEDSAMYFCASRTDINEKLFFGSGTQLSVL.

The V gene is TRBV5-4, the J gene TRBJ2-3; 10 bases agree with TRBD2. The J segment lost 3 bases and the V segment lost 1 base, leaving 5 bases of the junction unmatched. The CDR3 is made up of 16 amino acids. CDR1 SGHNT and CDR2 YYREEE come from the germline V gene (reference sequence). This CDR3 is CASSLKLAGETDTQYF. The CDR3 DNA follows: TGTGCCAGCAGCTTGAAGCTAGCGGGAGAGACAGATACGCAGTATTTT.

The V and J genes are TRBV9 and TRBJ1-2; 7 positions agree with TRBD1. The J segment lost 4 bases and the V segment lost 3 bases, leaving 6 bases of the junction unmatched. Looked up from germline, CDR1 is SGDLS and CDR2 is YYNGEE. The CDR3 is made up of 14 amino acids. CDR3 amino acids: CASSARQGPYGYTF. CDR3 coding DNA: TGTGCCAGCAGCGCTAGACAGGGCCCCTATGGCTACACCTTC.

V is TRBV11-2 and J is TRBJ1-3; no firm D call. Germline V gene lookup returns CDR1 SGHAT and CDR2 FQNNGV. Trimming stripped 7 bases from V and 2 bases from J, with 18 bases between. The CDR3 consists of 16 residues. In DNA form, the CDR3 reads TGTGCCAGCACTGCGACCGGGTTTTATGCTGGAAACACCATATATTTT. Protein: CASTATGFYAGNTIYF. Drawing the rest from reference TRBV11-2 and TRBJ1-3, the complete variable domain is EAGVAQSPRYKIIEKRQSVAFWCNPISGHATLYWYQQILGQGPKLLIQFQNNGVVDDSQLPKDRFSAERLKGVDSTLKIQPAKLEDSAVYLCASTATGFYAGNTIYFGEGSWLTVV.

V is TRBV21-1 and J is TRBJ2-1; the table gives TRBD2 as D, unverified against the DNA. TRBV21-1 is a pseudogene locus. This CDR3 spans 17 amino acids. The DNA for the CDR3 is TGTGCCACCAATGAAAGGTCTAGCGGGAGCTCCTACAATGAGCAGTTCTTC. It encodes CATNERSSGSSYNEQFF.

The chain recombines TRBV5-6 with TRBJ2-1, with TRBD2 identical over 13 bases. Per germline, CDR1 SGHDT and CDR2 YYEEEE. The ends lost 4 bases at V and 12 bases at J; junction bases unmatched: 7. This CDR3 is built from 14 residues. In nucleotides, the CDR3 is TGTGCCAGCAGCCCTGGACTAGCGGGAGTACGGCAGTTCTTC. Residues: CASSPGLAGVRQFF.

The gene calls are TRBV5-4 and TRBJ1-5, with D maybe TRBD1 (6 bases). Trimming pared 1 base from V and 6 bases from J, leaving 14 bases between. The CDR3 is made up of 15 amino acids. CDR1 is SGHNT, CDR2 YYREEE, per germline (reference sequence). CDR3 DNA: TGTGCCAGCAGCTTGTTCGGACAGATGGCTCAGCCCCAGCATTTT. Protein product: CASSLFGQMAQPQHF.

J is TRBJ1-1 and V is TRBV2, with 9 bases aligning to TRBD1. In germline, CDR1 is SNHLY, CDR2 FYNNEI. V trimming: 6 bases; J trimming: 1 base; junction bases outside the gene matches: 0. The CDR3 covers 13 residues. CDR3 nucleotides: TGTGCCAGCAGGGGACAGGGGAACACTGAAGCTTTCTTT. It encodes CASRGQGNTEAFF. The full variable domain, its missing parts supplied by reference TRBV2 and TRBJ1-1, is EPEVTQTPSHQVTQMGQEVILRCVPISNHLYFYWYRQILGQKVEFLVSFYNNEISEKSEIFDDQFSVERPDGSNFTLKIRSTKLEDSAMYFCASRGQGNTEAFFGQGTRLTVV.

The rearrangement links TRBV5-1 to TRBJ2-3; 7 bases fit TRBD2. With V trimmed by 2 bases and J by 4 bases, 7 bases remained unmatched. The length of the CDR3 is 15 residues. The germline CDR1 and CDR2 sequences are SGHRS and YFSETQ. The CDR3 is CASSFEAGRADTQYF. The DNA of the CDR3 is TGCGCCAGCAGCTTTGAGGCAGGGAGGGCAGATACGCAGTATTTT. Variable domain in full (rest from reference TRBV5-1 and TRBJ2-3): KAGVTQTPRYLIKTRGQQVTLSCSPISGHRSVSWYQQTPGQGLQFLFEYFSETQRNKGNFPGRFSGRQFSNSRSEMNVSTLELGDSALYLCASSFEAGRADTQYFGPGTRLTVL.

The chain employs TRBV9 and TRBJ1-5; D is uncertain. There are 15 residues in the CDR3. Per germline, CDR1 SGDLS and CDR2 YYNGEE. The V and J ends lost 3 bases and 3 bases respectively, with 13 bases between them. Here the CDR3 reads CASSAEGLVNQPQHF. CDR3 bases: TGTGCCAGCAGCGCCGAGGGTCTCGTCAATCAGCCCCAGCATTTT. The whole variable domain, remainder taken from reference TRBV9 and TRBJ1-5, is DSGVTQTPKHLITATGQRVTLRCSPRSGDLSVYWYQQSLDQGLQFLIQYYNGEERAKGNILERFSAQQFPDLHSELNLSSLELGDSALYFCASSAEGLVNQPQHFGDGTRLSIL.

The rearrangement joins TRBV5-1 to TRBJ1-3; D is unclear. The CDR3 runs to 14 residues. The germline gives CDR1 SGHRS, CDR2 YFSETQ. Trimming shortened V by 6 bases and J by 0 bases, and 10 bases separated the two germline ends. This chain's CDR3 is CASKRIPSGNTIYF. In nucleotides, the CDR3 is TGCGCCAGCAAGAGGATCCCCTCTGGAAACACCATATATTTT.

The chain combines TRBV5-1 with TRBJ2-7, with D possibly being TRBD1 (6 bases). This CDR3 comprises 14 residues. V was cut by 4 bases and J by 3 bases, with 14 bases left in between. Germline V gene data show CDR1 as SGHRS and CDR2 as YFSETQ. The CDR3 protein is CASSHSGDDYEQYF. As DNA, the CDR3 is TGCGCCAGCAGCCATTCAGGGGATGACTACGAGCAGTACTTC.

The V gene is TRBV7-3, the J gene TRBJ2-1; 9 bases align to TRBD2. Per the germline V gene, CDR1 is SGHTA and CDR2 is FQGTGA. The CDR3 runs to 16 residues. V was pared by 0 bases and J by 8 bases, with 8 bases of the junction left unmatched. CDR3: CASSLTGSGSSDEQFF. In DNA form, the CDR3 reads TGTGCCAGCAGCTTAACAGGTAGCGGGAGTTCGGATGAGCAGTTCTTC.

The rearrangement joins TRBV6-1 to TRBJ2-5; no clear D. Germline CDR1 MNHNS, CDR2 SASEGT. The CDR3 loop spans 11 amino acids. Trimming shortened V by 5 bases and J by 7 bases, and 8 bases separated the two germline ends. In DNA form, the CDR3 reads TGTGCCAGCAGTCGTCGAGCGACCCAGTACTTC. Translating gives CASSRRATQYF.

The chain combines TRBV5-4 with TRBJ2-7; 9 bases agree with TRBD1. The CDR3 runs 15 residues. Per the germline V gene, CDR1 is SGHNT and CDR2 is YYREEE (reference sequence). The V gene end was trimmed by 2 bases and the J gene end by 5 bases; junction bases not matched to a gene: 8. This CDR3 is CASSFPPGQGHEQYF. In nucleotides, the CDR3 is TGTGCCAGCAGCTTCCCCCCGGGACAGGGCCACGAGCAGTACTTC.

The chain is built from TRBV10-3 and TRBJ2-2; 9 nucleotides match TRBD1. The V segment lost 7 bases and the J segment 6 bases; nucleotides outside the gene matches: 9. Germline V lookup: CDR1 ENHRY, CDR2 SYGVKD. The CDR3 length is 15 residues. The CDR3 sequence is CAIMTGTGRAGELFF. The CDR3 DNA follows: TGTGCCATCATGACCGGGACAGGGAGGGCCGGGGAGCTGTTTTTT.

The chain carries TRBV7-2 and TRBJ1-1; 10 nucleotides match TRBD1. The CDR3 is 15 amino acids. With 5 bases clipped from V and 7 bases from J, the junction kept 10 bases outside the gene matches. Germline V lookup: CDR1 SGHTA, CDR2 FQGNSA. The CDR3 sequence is CASSAGQGGSFEAFF. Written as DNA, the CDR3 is TGTGCCAGCAGCGCAGGACAGGGGGGATCATTTGAAGCTTTCTTT.

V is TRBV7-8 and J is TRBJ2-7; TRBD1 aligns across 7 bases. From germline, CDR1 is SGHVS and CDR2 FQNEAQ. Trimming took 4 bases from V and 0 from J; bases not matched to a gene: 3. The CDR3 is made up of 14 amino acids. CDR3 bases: TGTGCCAGCAGCTCCCCAGGGGGCTCCTACGAGCAGTACGTC. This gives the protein CASSSPGGSYEQYV.

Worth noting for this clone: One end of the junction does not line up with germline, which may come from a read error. The chain's CDR3 is CASSQGEGANPGELFF. The DNA of the CDR3 is TGCGCCAGCAGCCAAGGCGAGGGGGCGAACCCCGGGGAGCTGTTTTTT. The chain is built from TRBV4-1 and TRBJ2-2, with 7 bases fitting TRBD1. CDR3 length: 16 amino acids. CDR1 is MGHRA and CDR2 is YSYEKL in the germline V gene.

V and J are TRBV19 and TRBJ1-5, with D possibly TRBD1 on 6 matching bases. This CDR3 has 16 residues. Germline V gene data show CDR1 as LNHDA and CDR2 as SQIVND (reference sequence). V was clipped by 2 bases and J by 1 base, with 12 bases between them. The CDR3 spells CASSIPRTASNQPQHF. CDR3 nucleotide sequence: TGTGCCAGTAGTATACCCCGGACAGCCAGCAATCAGCCCCAGCATTTT.